These 20 T cell receptor beta chains share one sample of origin, sequenced in a study of blood T cell repertoires in COVID-19. TCRdb's copy holds only in-frame clones and misses some; the assay was immunoSEQ multiplex PCR. The sample yields approximately 240,000 clones, 83% seen once. Sequenced sample: peripheral blood. These receptors were obtained from a human donor in a cohort sampled during active COVID-19.

The chain uses TRBV9 and TRBJ2-1, with D possibly matching TRBD1 (5 bases). This CDR3 has 15 residues. Per the germline V gene, CDR1 is SGDLS and CDR2 is YYNGEE. Trimming pared 0 bases from V and 1 base from J, leaving 8 bases between. This CDR3 reads CASSVVRESYNEQFF. For the CDR3, the DNA is TGTGCCAGCAGCGTAGTCAGGGAATCCTACAATGAGCAGTTCTTC.

The chain uses TRBV2 and TRBJ1-1, with 10 bases lining up with TRBD1. The V segment lost 6 bases and the J segment 5 bases; nucleotides outside the gene matches: 3. This CDR3 is 13 amino acids long. CDR1 and CDR2 from the germline V gene are SNHLY and FYNNEI. The CDR3 loop reads CASRGTGETEAFF. The CDR3 nucleotides read TGTGCCAGCAGGGGGACAGGGGAGACTGAAGCTTTCTTT.

This clone appeared many times. The chain has TRBV7-9 and TRBJ1-1; D may be TRBD1 (6 bases). This CDR3 region has 16 residues. From germline, CDR1 is SEHNR and CDR2 FQNEAQ (reference sequence). Trimming left V 0 bases short and J 4 bases short, with 15 bases between. This chain's CDR3 is CASSLAGRGGGTEAFF. CDR3 nucleotides: TGTGCCAGCAGCTTAGCGGGCCGAGGGGGTGGCACTGAAGCTTTCTTT.

This clone has a single count. The chain combines TRBV19 with TRBJ1-5; possible D gene TRBD1, 5 bases. CDR1 and CDR2 from the germline V gene are LNHDA and SQIVND (reference sequence). V gave up 7 bases and J gave up 7 bases, with 14 bases separating them. The CDR3 totals 13 residues. The CDR3 DNA sequence: TGTGCCAGTAATGACAGAGGTGGGCAGCCCCAGCATTTT. It encodes CASNDRGGQPQHF.

The chain carries TRBV10-3 and TRBJ2-1; 7 bases match TRBD2. Germline V CDR1 and CDR2: ENHRY, SYGVKD. The CDR3 is made up of 14 amino acids. Losses at the gene ends were 10 bases for V and 1 base for J; bases not matched to a gene: 7. The CDR3 here is CATMSGESYNEQFF. The DNA for the CDR3 is TGTGCCACCATGAGCGGGGAGTCCTACAATGAGCAGTTCTTC.

The chain is built from TRBV5-1 and TRBJ1-1, with D tentatively TRBD1 (6 bases). The germline CDR1 and CDR2 sequences are SGHRS and YFSETQ. This CDR3 is 15 amino acids long. The ends were cut back, 4 bases at V and 4 bases at J, with 17 bases in the middle. In nucleotides, the CDR3 is TGCGCCAGCAGCCTTGGGGGCGCGGGTGGCACTGAAGCTTTCTTT. Amino acids: CASSLGGAGGTEAFF.

This clone was counted at least ten times. V usage is TRBV7-9 and J usage is TRBJ1-2; D might be TRBD1 (5 bases). Germline V gives CDR1 SEHNR, CDR2 FQNEAQ (reference sequence). There are 15 residues in the CDR3. V was clipped by 5 bases and J by 4 bases, with 17 bases between them. CDR3 sequence reads: CASSLGEGIGYGYTF. In DNA form, the CDR3 reads TGTGCCAGCAGCCTAGGGGAGGGAATTGGCTATGGCTACACCTTC.

V usage is TRBV24-1 and J usage is TRBJ2-5; 8 bases are a match to TRBD1. The CDR3 spans 15 residues. The V gene's germline CDR1 is KGHDR and CDR2 SFDVKD. V lost 3 bases to trimming and J lost 2 bases; unmatched junction nucleotides: 4. In DNA, the CDR3 is TGTGCCACCAGTGATCCACAGGGGGATCAAGAGACCCAGTACTTC. Its protein is CATSDPQGDQETQYF.

This clone was counted only a few times. The chain employs TRBV6-2 or TRBV6-3 and TRBJ1-3; no clear D. This CDR3 is 15 amino acids long. Trimming shortened V by 4 bases and J by 0 bases, and 10 bases separated the two germline ends. Per germline, CDR1 MNHEY and CDR2 SVGEGT. CDR3 bases: TGTGCCAGCAGTTCGACCGGAGTCTCTGGAAACACCATATATTTT. This sequence encodes CASSSTGVSGNTIYF.

The chain combines TRBV11-2 with TRBJ2-7; 9 bases are shared with TRBD2. The V and J ends lost 5 bases and 2 bases, in that order; junction bases with no gene match: 7. CDR3 length: 15 residues. Germline CDR1 and CDR2: SGHAT and FQNNGV. CDR3 DNA: TGTGCCAGCAGCCCGATAGGCGGGGGGGCCTACGAGCAGTACTTC. Protein: CASSPIGGGAYEQYF. The variable domain in full, with the rest retrieved from reference TRBV11-2 and TRBJ2-7, is EAGVAQSPRYKIIEKRQSVAFWCNPISGHATLYWYQQILGQGPKLLIQFQNNGVVDDSQLPKDRFSAERLKGVDSTLKIQPAKLEDSAVYLCASSPIGGGAYEQYFGPGTRLTVT.

The rearrangement joins TRBV6-5 to TRBJ1-1; 8 bases align to TRBD1. After removal of 7 bases from V and 4 bases from J, the junction contained 5 bases not matched to a gene. The CDR3 is 13 residues long. In germline, CDR1 is MNHEY, CDR2 SVGAGI. The CDR3 loop is CASKFTGGTEAFF. The CDR3, as DNA: TGTGCCAGCAAATTTACAGGGGGCACTGAAGCTTTCTTT.

The chain uses TRBV6-6 and TRBJ2-5; TRBD1 might be the D (6 bases). Germline lookup yields CDR1 MNHNY and CDR2 SVGAGI (reference sequence). The CDR3 covers 12 residues. The germline V and J ends were trimmed by 6 bases and 3 bases, with 8 bases remaining between them. The CDR3 sequence is CASSRTEETQYF. The DNA for the CDR3 is TGTGCCAGCAGCCGGACAGAAGAGACCCAGTACTTC.

The chain joins TRBV5-8 to TRBJ1-1, with 8 bases fitting TRBD1. Looked up from germline, CDR1 is SGHTS and CDR2 is YDEGEE. V trimming: 4 bases; J trimming: 1 base; junction bases outside the gene matches: 3. The CDR3 extends over 14 amino acids. The CDR3 reads CASSTGQGNTEAFF. The CDR3 region has the DNA TGTGCCAGCAGCACCGGACAGGGGAACACTGAAGCTTTCTTT.

The chain has TRBV6-1 and TRBJ1-2; the match to TRBD1 covers 7 bases. CDR3 length: 15 residues. The V gene end was trimmed by 2 bases and the J gene end by 1 base; junction bases not matched to a gene: 4. CDR1 and CDR2 from the germline V gene are MNHNS and SASEGT. The CDR3 nucleotides are TGTGCCAGCAGTGAAACAGGGGATGGTAACTATGGCTACACCTTC. Its protein product is CASSETGDGNYGYTF.

The genes are TRBV5-1 and TRBJ2-7, with a tentative D call TRBD2 (6 bases). The CDR3 has 14 residues. CDR1 and CDR2 (germline): SGHRS, YFSETQ. The V end lost 8 bases, the J end lost 6 bases, and 21 bases lay between the germline ends. In DNA form, the CDR3 reads TGCGCCAGTCATCACGGGACTTCAACGGCCGAGCAGTACTTC. Amino acid sequence: CASHHGTSTAEQYF.

This chain connects TRBV9 to TRBJ1-2, with no clear D. This CDR3 region has 16 residues. Germline lookup yields CDR1 SGDLS and CDR2 YYNGEE. V was pared by 2 bases and J by 3 bases, with 17 bases between. The CDR3 DNA reads as TGTGCCAGCAGCGTTAGCGCCGGGGAGACGGACTATGGCTACACCTTC. Its protein product is CASSVSAGETDYGYTF. Supplemented by reference TRBV9 and TRBJ1-2, the full variable domain reads DSGVTQTPKHLITATGQRVTLRCSPRSGDLSVYWYQQSLDQGLQFLIQYYNGEERAKGNILERFSAQQFPDLHSELNLSSLELGDSALYFCASSVSAGETDYGYTFGSGTRLTVV.

This chain joins TRBV20-1 and TRBJ1-1, with a possible D match to TRBD1 (6 bases). CDR1 and CDR2 from the germline V gene are DFQATT and SNEGSKA (reference sequence). Trimming shortened V by 3 bases and J by 3 bases, and 11 bases separated the two germline ends. There are 13 residues in the CDR3. CDR3 loop: CSASRTADTEAFF. The CDR3 DNA sequence: TGCAGTGCTAGTCGGACAGCTGACACTGAAGCTTTCTTT.

This clone is medium-sized in the sample. The chain links TRBV18 to TRBJ2-2; TRBD1 aligns across 7 bases. Losses at the gene ends were 3 bases for V and 4 bases for J; bases not matched to a gene: 11. Germline CDR1 KGHSH, CDR2 LQKENI. This CDR3 has 17 residues. The CDR3 loop is CASSPDVTGVGTGELFF. In DNA form, the CDR3 reads TGTGCCAGCTCACCGGATGTCACAGGGGTCGGCACCGGGGAGCTGTTTTTT.

The V call is TRBV7-9, the J call TRBJ2-1; no firm D call. V shed 4 bases and J shed 9 bases, with 13 bases lying between them. Germline V gives CDR1 SEHNR, CDR2 FQNEAQ (reference sequence). CDR3 length equals 13 residues. The CDR3 region is CASSSRSGGEQFF. The CDR3 nucleotides are TGTGCCAGCAGCTCTAGGTCCGGCGGTGAGCAGTTCTTC.

The gene calls are TRBV27 and TRBJ2-3; 11 nucleotides align to TRBD2. With V trimmed by 2 bases and J by 5 bases, 3 bases remained unmatched. This CDR3 spans 15 amino acids. CDR1 and CDR2 (germline): MNHEY, SMNVEV (reference sequence). Written as DNA, the CDR3 is TGTGCCAGCAGTTTACTAGCGGGAGGAAGAGATACGCAGTATTTT. Its protein product is CASSLLAGGRDTQYF.